The 14 T cell receptor beta chains below were found in one sample sequenced in a study of CD4 T cells in relation to SARS-CoV-2 and coronaviruses. Method: immunoSEQ multiplex PCR; TCRdb's copy keeps in-frame clones and lacks some. The table lists over 15,000 clones, approximately 80% of them singletons. Before the COVID-19 pandemic, during about 2010-2018, CD4+ T cells were taken from unexposed donors. CD4+ T cells were isolated from the cells after about 11 days of culture. Their antigens remain unidentified. Sample: CD4+ T cells from PBMCs, cultured in vitro. The receptors were sampled from a human donor in good health.

The chain joins TRBV12-3 or TRBV12-4 to TRBJ2-2; D is unresolved. There are 13 residues in the CDR3. The V gene lost 1 base and the J gene lost 6 bases, with 6 bases spanning the gap. CDR3 sequence (DNA): TGTGCCAGCAGTTTAGGGTATCCCGGGGAGCTGTTTTTT. It encodes CASSLGYPGELFF.

This clone was detected only once. The chain combines TRBV14 with TRBJ2-3; 9 positions match TRBD2. CDR3 size: 14 residues. Germline CDR1 and CDR2: SGHDN and FVKESK. V trimming: 8 bases; J trimming: 8 bases; junction bases outside the gene matches: 11. CDR3 DNA sequence: TGTGCCAGCTCTGCAGGGGCGCGGGAGGGTACGCAGTATTTT. Encoded protein: CASSAGAREGTQYF.

As concerns this clone: A junction boundary mismatches the germline segment, possibly from a read error. Additional DNA sequences in this sample encode the identical CDR3. This rearrangement joins TRBV2 to TRBJ1-6; 7 nucleotides match TRBD1. CDR1 and CDR2 from the germline V gene are SNHLY and FYNNEI. The CDR3 covers 15 residues. The CDR3 loop reads CASSARQGYNSPLHF. In nucleotides, the CDR3 is TGTGCTAGCAGCGCCCGACAGGGATATAATTCACCCCTCCACTTT. Using reference TRBV2 and TRBJ1-6 for the parts outside the CDR3, the full variable domain is EPEVTQTPSHQVTQMGQEVILRCVPISNHLYFYWYRQILGQKVEFLVSFYNNEISEKSEIFDDQFSVERPDGSNFTLKIRSTKLEDSAMYFCASSARQGYNSPLHFGNGTRLTVT.

This chain links TRBV6-1 with TRBJ1-3; D is undetermined. This CDR3 contains 16 residues. Germline CDR1 reads MNHNS; CDR2 reads SASEGT. Trimming shortened V by 2 bases and J by 0 bases, and 11 bases separated the two germline ends. The DNA for the CDR3 is TGTGCCAGCAGTGAACATACCGCTAACTCTGGAAACACCATATATTTT. It is translated as CASSEHTANSGNTIYF.

The chain combines TRBV6-6 with TRBJ1-6; D gene unclear. Deletions cut 5 bases from V and 8 bases from J, with 7 bases between. Looked up from germline, CDR1 is MNHNY and CDR2 is SVGAGI (reference sequence). The CDR3 has 12 residues. The CDR3 region has the DNA TGTGCCAGCAGTCAGTCGGATTCACCCCTCCACTTT. Protein product: CASSQSDSPLHF.

The chain is built from TRBV5-1 and TRBJ2-6; 8 bases align to TRBD2. CDR1 SGHRS and CDR2 YFSETQ come from the germline V gene. V lost 0 bases, J lost 2 bases, and 1 base stayed unmatched. The CDR3 runs 16 residues. CDR3 residues: CASSLEAGAGANVLTF. CDR3 DNA sequence: TGCGCCAGCAGCTTGGAAGCGGGGGCTGGGGCCAACGTCCTGACTTTC.

Here the CDR3 DNA reads TGTGCCAGCTCTTCTACTAGCGGGAGTCTCACAGATACGCAGTATTTT. Translated, it gives CASSSTSGSLTDTQYF. The V gene is TRBV19, the J gene TRBJ2-3, with 11 bases fitting TRBD2. This CDR3 comprises 16 residues. Per the germline V gene, CDR1 is LNHDA and CDR2 is SQIVND (reference sequence). V was clipped by 9 bases and J by 2 bases; unmatched bases: 10. The full variable domain, with the rest looked up from reference TRBV19 and TRBJ2-3, is DGGITQSPKYLFRKEGQNVTLSCEQNLNHDAMYWYRQDPGQGLRLIYYSQIVNDFQKGDIAEGYSVSREKKESFPLTVTSAQKNPTAFYLCASSSTSGSLTDTQYFGPGTRLTVL.

The chain employs TRBV27 and TRBJ1-1; TRBD1 agrees at 11 bases. The CDR3 is made up of 17 amino acids. CDR1 MNHEY and CDR2 SMNVEV come from the germline V gene (reference sequence). V was pared by 7 bases and J by 0 bases, with 10 bases of the junction left unmatched. For the CDR3, the DNA is TGTGCCAGCAATGACTACTGGACAGGGGGCATGAACACTGAAGCTTTCTTT. Its protein is CASNDYWTGGMNTEAFF.

A single count supports this clone. V gene TRBV7-3 combines with J gene TRBJ1-4; D is unclear. The germline CDR1 and CDR2 sequences are SGHTA and FQGTGA. The V and J ends lost 1 base and 8 bases respectively, with 17 bases between them. The CDR3 runs 16 residues. In DNA, the CDR3 is TGTGCCAGCAGCTTAAATCCCCCAGGCCGAGGGGAAAAACTGTTTTTT. Protein sequence: CASSLNPPGRGEKLFF.

The chain recombines TRBV9 with TRBJ2-2; 8 bases align to TRBD1. The junction had 7 bases not matched to a gene; V was cut back by 3 bases and J by 6 bases. The CDR3 consists of 15 residues. Germline loops: CDR1 SGDLS, CDR2 YYNGEE. In DNA, the CDR3 is TGTGCCAGCAGCGCAGGACAGGGTACGTCCGGGGAGCTGTTTTTT. It codes for CASSAGQGTSGELFF.

The rearrangement joins TRBV27 to TRBJ1-2, with 11 bases identical to TRBD1. The germline V gene has CDR1 MNHEY and CDR2 SMNVEV (reference sequence). There are 17 residues in the CDR3. V lost 6 bases to trimming and J lost 6 bases; unmatched junction nucleotides: 15. In DNA form, the CDR3 reads TGTGCCAGCAGCCGGTACCTTACCGGGACAGGGGGTCATGGCTACACCTTC. This gives the protein CASSRYLTGTGGHGYTF.

This clone was seen a handful of times. The germline gene is not matched at one end of the junction; a read error may be the cause. The chain uses TRBV10-3 and TRBJ2-7, with D possibly TRBD1 on 5 matching bases. This CDR3 is 12 amino acids long. Germline V lookup: CDR1 ENHRY, CDR2 SYGVKD. The DNA for the CDR3 is TGTGCCACCAGTACAGGACCCTACGAGCAGTACTTC. Its protein is CATSTGPYEQYF.

This clone was picked up a small number of times. The gene calls are TRBV7-9 and TRBJ1-1; the D gene is possibly TRBD1 (5 bases). With 0 bases removed from V and 5 bases from J, the gap between germline ends came to 13 bases. The CDR3 loop spans 15 amino acids. Germline assignment: CDR1 SEHNR and CDR2 FQNEAQ (reference sequence). The CDR3 here is CASSLAWAGRTEAFF. The CDR3 DNA is TGTGCCAGCAGCTTAGCGTGGGCAGGGCGTACTGAAGCTTTCTTT.

This clone was seen only a few times. This chain joins TRBV24-1 and TRBJ2-1; tentatively, D is TRBD1 (6 bases). V lost 5 bases and J lost 5, with 24 bases in between. This CDR3 contains 18 residues. CDR1 KGHDR and CDR2 SFDVKD come from the germline V gene. The CDR3 region is CATSVPPQNGGLHNEQFF. DNA of the CDR3: TGTGCCACCAGTGTCCCGCCCCAGAATGGGGGCCTTCACAATGAGCAGTTCTTC.